The clone carrying this T cell receptor beta chain was found once. Its cognate antigen is unknown. The method was immunoSEQ multiplex PCR; TCRdb's version includes in-frame clones alone and lacks a portion of them. The sample includes 72,000 or so clones, 80% to 90% of them seen just once. The source of the sample is a study of T cell responses to AZD1222 COVID-19 vaccine. Study-level findings and limits: Donors were largely white British and mainly female; clonal diversity was possibly underestimated.

The CDR3 loop spans 15 amino acids. Germline V gene lookup returns CDR1 LNHDA and CDR2 SQIVND (reference sequence). J gave up 9 bases and V 5 bases, and 8 bases lay outside the gene matches. The V gene is TRBV19, the J gene TRBJ1-6; 9 positions agree with TRBD1. The receptor was isolated from an adult who received the AZD1222 COVID-19 vaccine. The sample here was peripheral blood, taken 28 days after the second AZD1222 dose. CDR3 DNA sequence: TGTGCCAGTAGTGACTCCGGGACAGGGATTTCACCCCTCCACTTT. Residues: CASSDSGTGISPLHF.